The following is a T cell receptor beta chain sequence with its context. Its antigen remains unidentified. The germline V gene has CDR1 SNHLY and CDR2 FYNNEI. V lost 5 bases and J 2 bases, leaving 11 bases between the germline ends. The CDR3 length is 14 residues. The method was immunoSEQ multiplex PCR; TCRdb's version includes in-frame clones alone and lacks a portion of them. The sample includes 150,000 to 200,000 clones, around 89% of them seen just once. The record originates from a study of T cell responses to AZD1222 COVID-19 vaccine. Whole-study findings and limits: Vaccine-related CD4 TCRs covered spike, predominating at 160-218 and 743-854. Once two AZD1222 doses were given, Spike-specific TCR breadth and depth went up. Clonal diversity was possibly underestimated, and white British individuals and females predominated among donors.

The chain combines TRBV2 with TRBJ2-3; D perhaps matches TRBD2 (6 bases). This TCR came from an adult in good health. Sequenced here: peripheral blood, sampled on day 0 of AZD1222 vaccination. The CDR3 nucleotides are TGTGCCAGCAGTCAAGGAGGGGACACAGATACGCAGTATTTT. Translated: CASSQGGDTDTQYF.